This entry concerns a single T cell receptor beta chain. What it binds is unknown. This sample was taken from a study of cytomegalovirus exposure and HLA in healthy donors. Study-level findings and limits: About 150 TCR beta chains were listed as cytomegalovirus-associated. Association of a missense DCLRE1C variant with TCR beta V- and J-gene trimming was reported in a later analysis. In a later analysis, at a false discovery rate of 0.05, about 17,000 TCR beta sequences matched HLA alleles.

Per germline, CDR1 MNHEY and CDR2 SMNVEV (reference sequence). The length of the CDR3 is 15 residues. The V gene end was trimmed by 3 bases and the J gene end by 2 bases; junction bases not matched to a gene: 7. PCR was performed using 60 Vbeta and 13 Jbeta primers. Repertoires were generated with immunoSEQ multiplex PCR, while TCRdb's copy carries only in-frame clones and drops some. This sample lists 200,000 or so clones; its ten largest clones have approximately 0.74%. The source is a boy between 5 and 17 years old in good health and CMV-seronegative. Sequenced sample: PBMCs. J is TRBJ2-7 and V is TRBV27; 7 nucleotides agree with TRBD1. The CDR3 region is CASSFRGGIAYEQYF. In DNA form, the CDR3 reads TGTGCCAGCAGTTTTCGAGGGGGCATAGCCTACGAGCAGTACTTC.